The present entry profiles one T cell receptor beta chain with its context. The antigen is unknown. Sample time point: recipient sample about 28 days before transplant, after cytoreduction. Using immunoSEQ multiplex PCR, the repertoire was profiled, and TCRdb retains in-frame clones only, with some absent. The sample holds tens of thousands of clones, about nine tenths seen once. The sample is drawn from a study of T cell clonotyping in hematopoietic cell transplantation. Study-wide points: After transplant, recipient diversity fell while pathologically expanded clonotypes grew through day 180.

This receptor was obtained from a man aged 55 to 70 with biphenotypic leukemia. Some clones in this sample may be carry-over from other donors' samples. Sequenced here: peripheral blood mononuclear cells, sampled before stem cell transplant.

The DNA of the CDR3 is TGTGCCTGGACAACCGGGACAGGCCAAGAGACCCAGTACTTC. Its protein is CAWTTGTGQETQYF. V gene TRBV30 combines with J gene TRBJ2-5, with 8 bases fitting TRBD1. Looked up from germline, CDR1 is GTSNPN and CDR2 is SVGIG (reference sequence). V lost 4 bases to trimming and J lost 1 base; unmatched junction nucleotides: 5. The CDR3 runs 14 residues.